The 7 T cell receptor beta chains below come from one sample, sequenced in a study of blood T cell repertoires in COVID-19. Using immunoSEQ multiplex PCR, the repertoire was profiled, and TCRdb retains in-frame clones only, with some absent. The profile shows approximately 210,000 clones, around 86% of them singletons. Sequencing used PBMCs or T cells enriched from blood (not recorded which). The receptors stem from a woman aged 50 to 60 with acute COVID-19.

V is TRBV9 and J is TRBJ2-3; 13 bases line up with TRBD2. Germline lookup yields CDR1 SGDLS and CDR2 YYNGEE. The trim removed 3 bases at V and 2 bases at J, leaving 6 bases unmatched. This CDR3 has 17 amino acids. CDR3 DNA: TGTGCCAGCAGCGAACTACTAGCGGGGGGGCCCACAGATACGCAGTATTTT. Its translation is CASSELLAGGPTDTQYF. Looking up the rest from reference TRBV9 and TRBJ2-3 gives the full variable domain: DSGVTQTPKHLITATGQRVTLRCSPRSGDLSVYWYQQSLDQGLQFLIQYYNGEERAKGNILERFSAQQFPDLHSELNLSSLELGDSALYFCASSELLAGGPTDTQYFGPGTRLTVL.

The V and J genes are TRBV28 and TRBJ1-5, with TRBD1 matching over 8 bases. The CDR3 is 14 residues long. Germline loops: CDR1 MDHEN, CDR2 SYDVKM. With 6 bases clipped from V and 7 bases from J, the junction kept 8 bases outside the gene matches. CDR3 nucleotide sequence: TGTGCCAGCAGCCGTACAGGGGGAGGACAGCCCCAGCATTTT. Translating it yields CASSRTGGGQPQHF. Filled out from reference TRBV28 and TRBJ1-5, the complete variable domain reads DVKVTQSSRYLVKRTGEKVFLECVQDMDHENMFWYRQDPGLGLRLIYFSYDVKMKEKGDIPEGYSVSREKKERFSLILESASTNQTSMYLCASSRTGGGQPQHFGDGTRLSIL.

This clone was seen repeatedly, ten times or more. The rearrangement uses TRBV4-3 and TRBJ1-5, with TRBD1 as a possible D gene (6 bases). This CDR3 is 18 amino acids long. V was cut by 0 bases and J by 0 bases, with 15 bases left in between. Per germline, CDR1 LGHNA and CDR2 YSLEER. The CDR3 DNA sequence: TGCGCCAGCAGCCAAGAGCGGCCAGGGGCCTTTAGCAATCAGCCCCAGCATTTT. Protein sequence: CASSQERPGAFSNQPQHF.

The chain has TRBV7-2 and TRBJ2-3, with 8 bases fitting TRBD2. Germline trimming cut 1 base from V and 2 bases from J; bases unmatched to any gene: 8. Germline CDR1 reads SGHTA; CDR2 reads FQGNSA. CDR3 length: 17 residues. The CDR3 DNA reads TGTGCCAGCAGCTTAGGGGCGGGAGGCCCTCCCACAGATACGCAGTATTTT. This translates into CASSLGAGGPPTDTQYF.

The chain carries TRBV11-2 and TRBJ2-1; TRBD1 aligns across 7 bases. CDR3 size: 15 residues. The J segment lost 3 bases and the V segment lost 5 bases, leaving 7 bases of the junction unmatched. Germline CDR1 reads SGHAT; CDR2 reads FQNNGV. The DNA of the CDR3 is TGTGCCAGCAGCCCAACAGGGGTTGGCTACAATGAGCAGTTCTTC. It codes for CASSPTGVGYNEQFF.

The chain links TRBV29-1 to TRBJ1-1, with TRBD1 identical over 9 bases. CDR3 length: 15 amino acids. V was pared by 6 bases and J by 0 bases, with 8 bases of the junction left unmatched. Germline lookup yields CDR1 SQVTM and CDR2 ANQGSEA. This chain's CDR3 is CSVGRQGVVNTEAFF. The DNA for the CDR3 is TGCAGCGTAGGTAGACAGGGGGTGGTGAACACTGAAGCTTTCTTT.

The CDR3: CASAGERGPYEQYF. Written as DNA, the CDR3 is TGTGCCAGCGCCGGGGAGCGGGGTCCCTACGAGCAGTACTTC. This chain uses TRBV28 with TRBJ2-7; 7 bases line up with TRBD2. J was trimmed by 2 bases and V by 8 bases; bases with no gene match: 9. This CDR3 spans 14 amino acids. The germline V gene has CDR1 MDHEN and CDR2 SYDVKM.